One sample yielded the 21 T cell receptor beta chains listed below, sequenced in a study of cytomegalovirus exposure and HLA in healthy donors. Produced via immunoSEQ multiplex PCR; TCRdb's table is partial and in-frame only. The sample lists tens of thousands of clones, roughly 88% occurring once. The sample taken for sequencing was PBMCs. Receptor source: a woman in her twenties or thirties in good health and CMV-seronegative.

The chain has TRBV27 and TRBJ1-5; maybe TRBD1 (6 bases). This CDR3 spans 15 amino acids. CDR1 MNHEY and CDR2 SMNVEV come from the germline V gene (reference sequence). Trimming left V 2 bases short and J 2 bases short, with 10 bases between. The CDR3 sequence is CASSLTSGGNQPQHF. CDR3 DNA sequence: TGTGCCAGCAGTTTAACTTCAGGGGGCAATCAGCCCCAGCATTTT.

This chain joins TRBV5-1 and TRBJ1-2, with 9 bases that match TRBD1. In germline, CDR1 is SGHRS, CDR2 YFSETQ. CDR3 size: 14 residues. The V segment lost 4 bases and the J segment 5 bases; nucleotides outside the gene matches: 6. The CDR3 DNA follows: TGCGCCAGCAGCGCCGGGACAGGGTCTTATGGCTACACCTTC. Its protein is CASSAGTGSYGYTF.

The chain has TRBV10-3 and TRBJ2-1; no definite D call. Germline V gene lookup returns CDR1 ENHRY and CDR2 SYGVKD. This CDR3 contains 13 residues. V was clipped by 3 bases and J by 5 bases, with 8 bases between them. In nucleotides, the CDR3 is TGTGCCATCAGTGATAGAGCCGACAATGAGCAGTTCTTC. It encodes CAISDRADNEQFF.

This sequence joins TRBV5-1 and TRBJ2-3; 12 positions agree with TRBD2. Looked up from germline, CDR1 is SGHRS and CDR2 is YFSETQ. The CDR3 has 16 residues. V was clipped by 1 base and J by 4 bases; unmatched bases: 4. CDR3 protein: CASSLQASGRADTQYF. DNA for the CDR3: TGCGCCAGCAGCTTGCAGGCTAGCGGGAGGGCAGATACGCAGTATTTT.

V usage is TRBV6-1 and J usage is TRBJ1-1; TRBD1 is a possible D gene (6 bases). Germline CDR1 is MNHNS and CDR2 is SASEGT. V shed 6 bases and J shed 1 base, with 9 bases lying between them. This CDR3 spans 13 amino acids. DNA for the CDR3: TGTGCCAGCAGGGCGACAGGGAACACTGAAGCTTTCTTT. As protein: CASRATGNTEAFF.

The V and J genes are TRBV9 and TRBJ1-5; D unresolved. The CDR3 covers 14 residues. Trimming stripped 5 bases from V and 0 bases from J, with 9 bases between. The germline gives CDR1 SGDLS, CDR2 YYNGEE. As DNA, the CDR3 is TGTGCCAGCAGTTTCAGTTATAGCAATCAGCCCCAGCATTTT. Encoded protein: CASSFSYSNQPQHF.

The chain employs TRBV28 and TRBJ1-2; 7 nucleotides agree with TRBD1. The length of the CDR3 is 12 residues. The trim removed 3 bases at V and 8 bases at J, leaving 3 bases unmatched. The V gene's germline CDR1 is MDHEN and CDR2 SYDVKM. The CDR3 DNA reads TGTGCCAGCAGTTTGGCAGGGGGAGGCTACACCTTC. Its translation: CASSLAGGGYTF.

The genes are TRBV27 and TRBJ1-2; 7 bases align to TRBD1. CDR3 length equals 14 residues. Germline CDR1 MNHEY, CDR2 SMNVEV (reference sequence). The J segment lost 5 bases and the V segment lost 5 bases, leaving 8 bases of the junction unmatched. The CDR3 nucleotides read TGTGCCAGCAGTCCTTACGCAGGGGGGTATGGCTACACCTTC. Its protein is CASSPYAGGYGYTF.

The rearrangement uses TRBV7-2 and TRBJ2-2; 9 nucleotides agree with TRBD2. V lost 4 bases, J lost 2 bases, and 2 bases stayed unmatched. This CDR3 spans 15 amino acids. Germline CDR1 reads SGHTA; CDR2 reads FQGNSA. The CDR3 is CASSSSGVNTGELFF. DNA for the CDR3: TGTGCCAGCAGCTCTAGCGGGGTTAACACCGGGGAGCTGTTTTTT.

The genes are TRBV18 and TRBJ2-3, with D hard to call. Trimming cost V 4 bases and J 4 bases, with 12 bases left between them. Germline V gives CDR1 KGHSH, CDR2 LQKENI. The CDR3 consists of 14 residues. CDR3 protein: CASSLNRIPDTQYF. CDR3 nucleotides: TGTGCCAGCTCACTAAATAGAATTCCAGATACGCAGTATTTT.

This clone showed up just a few times. The rearrangement links TRBV2 to TRBJ2-7; 8 nucleotides align to TRBD1. With 5 bases clipped from V and 5 bases from J, the junction kept 2 bases outside the gene matches. The CDR3 sequence is 12 residues long. Germline CDR1 and CDR2: SNHLY and FYNNEI. CDR3 DNA sequence: TGTGCCAGCAGTTCGGACAGGGACGAGCAGTACTTC. It yields the protein CASSSDRDEQYF.

The chain is built from TRBV29-1 and TRBJ2-4; 7 positions match TRBD1. Germline CDR1 and CDR2: SQVTM and ANQGSEA. The CDR3 sequence is 13 residues long. V shed 4 bases, J shed 8 bases, and the junction held 8 bases outside the gene matches. CDR3 nucleotide sequence: TGCAGCGTTGGAGGGGGCCTACGGGACATTCAGTACTTC. It specifies CSVGGGLRDIQYF.

This clone is a singleton in its sample. The chain has TRBV19 and TRBJ2-7; 12 bases fit TRBD1. CDR3 length: 16 amino acids. V trimming: 5 bases; J trimming: 2 bases; junction bases outside the gene matches: 7. Per the germline V gene, CDR1 is LNHDA and CDR2 is SQIVND (reference sequence). The CDR3: CASSPGGTGGTYEQYF. The CDR3 nucleotides read TGTGCCAGTAGTCCCGGGGGGACAGGGGGCACCTACGAGCAGTACTTC.

This rearrangement joins TRBV6-5 to TRBJ1-1, with D uncertain. The CDR3 is 15 amino acids. In germline, CDR1 is MNHEY, CDR2 SVGAGI. Between the trimmed V and J ends, which lost 5 bases and 1 base, there was a span of 14 bases. The CDR3 sequence: CASSLHRAANTEAFF. CDR3 nucleotide sequence: TGTGCCAGCAGTCTCCATCGAGCCGCGAACACTGAAGCTTTCTTT.

The genes are TRBV5-1 and TRBJ2-4; 9 nucleotides align to TRBD1. Germline lookup yields CDR1 SGHRS and CDR2 YFSETQ. The CDR3 consists of 15 residues. After removal of 0 bases from V and 6 bases from J, the junction contained 4 bases not matched to a gene. CDR3 nucleotides: TGCGCCAGCAGCTTGGCCGGGACAGGGCTAAACATTCAGTACTTC. It codes for CASSLAGTGLNIQYF.

V usage is TRBV7-9 and J usage is TRBJ2-7, with 7 bases that match TRBD2. V gave up 5 bases and J gave up 6 bases; unmatched junction bases: 7. CDR1 is SEHNR, CDR2 FQNEAQ, per germline (reference sequence). This CDR3 has 13 amino acids. CDR3 region: CASSPGGRIEQYF. CDR3 DNA sequence: TGTGCCAGCAGCCCCGGGGGGAGGATCGAGCAGTACTTC. The whole variable domain, filled in from reference TRBV7-9 and TRBJ2-7, reads DTGVSQNPRHKITKRGQNVTFRCDPISEHNRLYWYRQTLGQGPEFLTYFQNEAQLEKSRLLSDRFSAERPKGSFSTLEIQRTEQGDSAMYLCASSPGGRIEQYFGPGTRLTVT.

The count of this clone is one. The chain recombines TRBV28 with TRBJ1-1; D unclear. Germline values: CDR1 MDHEN, CDR2 SYDVKM. Trimming cost V 5 bases and J 9 bases, with 16 bases left between them. This CDR3 has 13 residues. CDR3 protein: CASSGEAPVKAFF. Written as DNA, the CDR3 is TGTGCCAGCAGTGGCGAGGCGCCAGTAAAAGCTTTCTTT.

This chain uses TRBV23-1 with TRBJ2-3; no reliable D call. TRBV23-1 is filed as an ORF, its function uncertain. This CDR3 is 14 amino acids long. The germline V and J ends were trimmed by 6 bases and 2 bases, with 12 bases remaining between them. CDR3 protein: CASSPWANTDTQYF. As DNA, the CDR3 is TGCGCCAGCAGCCCGTGGGCTAACACAGATACGCAGTATTTT.

V is TRBV5-1 and J is TRBJ1-2; D not certain. CDR1 is SGHRS and CDR2 is YFSETQ in the germline V gene. CDR3 size: 14 residues. The V and J ends lost 5 bases and 4 bases respectively, with 15 bases between them. For the CDR3, the DNA is TGCGCCAGCAGACCTACTTCTGATCGCTATGGCTACACCTTC. Amino acids: CASRPTSDRYGYTF.

J is TRBJ1-2 and V is TRBV9; D possibly corresponds to TRBD1 (5 bases). The CDR3 runs to 14 residues. Germline CDR1 SGDLS, CDR2 YYNGEE. V was pared by 4 bases and J by 4 bases, with 14 bases between. CDR3 in amino acids: CASSSATESYGYTF. The CDR3 DNA reads as TGTGCCAGCAGCTCAGCGACAGAGTCCTATGGCTACACCTTC. Full variable domain (remainder filled in from reference TRBV9 and TRBJ1-2): DSGVTQTPKHLITATGQRVTLRCSPRSGDLSVYWYQQSLDQGLQFLIQYYNGEERAKGNILERFSAQQFPDLHSELNLSSLELGDSALYFCASSSATESYGYTFGSGTRLTVV.

For the CDR3, the DNA is TGTGCCAGCAGCCAGACTCGCCAGGGGCCGGGCGGGTTTTTT. Protein product: CASSQTRQGPGGFF. The rearrangement links TRBV28 to TRBJ1-4, with a possible D match to TRBD1 (6 bases). Germline CDR1 and CDR2: MDHEN and SYDVKM. V lost 6 bases to trimming and J lost 16 bases, with 24 bases between them. This CDR3 contains 14 residues. The whole variable domain, filled in from reference TRBV28 and TRBJ1-4, reads DVKVTQSSRYLVKRTGEKVFLECVQDMDHENMFWYRQDPGLGLRLIYFSYDVKMKEKGDIPEGYSVSREKKERFSLILESASTNQTSMYLCASSQTRQGPGGFFGSGTQLSVL.